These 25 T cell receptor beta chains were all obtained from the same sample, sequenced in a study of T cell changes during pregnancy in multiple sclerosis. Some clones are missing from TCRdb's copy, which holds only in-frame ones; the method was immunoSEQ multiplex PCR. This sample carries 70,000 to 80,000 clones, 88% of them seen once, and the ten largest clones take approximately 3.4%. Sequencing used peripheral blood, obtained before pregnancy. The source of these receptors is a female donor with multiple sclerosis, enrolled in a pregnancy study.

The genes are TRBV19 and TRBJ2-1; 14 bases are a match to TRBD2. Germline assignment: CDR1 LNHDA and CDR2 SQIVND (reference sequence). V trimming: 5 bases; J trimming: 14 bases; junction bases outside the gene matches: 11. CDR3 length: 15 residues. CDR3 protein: CASSDRLAGGPGEFF. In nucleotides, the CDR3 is TGTGCCAGTAGTGACCGACTAGCGGGGGGGCCTGGGGAGTTCTTC.

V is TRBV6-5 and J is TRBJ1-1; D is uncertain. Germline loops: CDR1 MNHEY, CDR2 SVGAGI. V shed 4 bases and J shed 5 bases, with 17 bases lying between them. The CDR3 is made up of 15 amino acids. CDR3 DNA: TGTGCCAGCAGTTTCCAAGGGAAGGGAGGAACTGAAGCTTTCTTT. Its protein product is CASSFQGKGGTEAFF.

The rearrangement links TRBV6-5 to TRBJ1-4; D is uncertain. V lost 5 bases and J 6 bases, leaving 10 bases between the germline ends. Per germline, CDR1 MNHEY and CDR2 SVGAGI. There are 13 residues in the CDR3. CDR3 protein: CASSPPYDEKLFF. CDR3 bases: TGTGCCAGCAGTCCCCCCTATGATGAAAAACTGTTTTTT.

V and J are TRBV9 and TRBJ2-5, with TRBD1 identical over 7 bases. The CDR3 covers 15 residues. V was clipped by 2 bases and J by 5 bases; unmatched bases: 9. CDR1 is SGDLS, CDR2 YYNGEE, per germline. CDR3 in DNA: TGTGCCAGCAGCGTGAAGACAGGGTGGTTCGAGACCCAGTACTTC. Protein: CASSVKTGWFETQYF. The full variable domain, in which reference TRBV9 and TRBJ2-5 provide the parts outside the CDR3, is DSGVTQTPKHLITATGQRVTLRCSPRSGDLSVYWYQQSLDQGLQFLIQYYNGEERAKGNILERFSAQQFPDLHSELNLSSLELGDSALYFCASSVKTGWFETQYFGPGTRLLVL.

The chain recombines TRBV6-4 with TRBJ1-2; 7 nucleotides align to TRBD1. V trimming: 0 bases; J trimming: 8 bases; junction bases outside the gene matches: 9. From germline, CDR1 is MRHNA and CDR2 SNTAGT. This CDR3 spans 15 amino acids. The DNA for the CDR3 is TGTGCCAGCAGTGACTCGGGCAGGGGGTGGCGAGGCTACACCTTC. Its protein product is CASSDSGRGWRGYTF.

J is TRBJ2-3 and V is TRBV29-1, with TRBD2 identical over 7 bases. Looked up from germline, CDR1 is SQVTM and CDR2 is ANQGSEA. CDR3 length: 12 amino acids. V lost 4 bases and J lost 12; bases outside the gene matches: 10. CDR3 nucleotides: TGCAGCGTTGCTCCACCGGGACTACGTCAGTATTTT. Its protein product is CSVAPPGLRQYF.

This chain's CDR3 is CASSSREDTEAFF. The CDR3 DNA is TGTGCCAGCTCAAGCAGGGAGGACACTGAAGCTTTCTTT. V is TRBV18 and J is TRBJ1-1, with a weak D call TRBD1 (5 bases). Trimming took 5 bases from V and 3 from J, leaving 10 bases between them. The CDR3 runs to 13 residues. Germline V gene sequence: CDR1 KGHSH, CDR2 LQKENI. Full variable domain (rest looked up from reference TRBV18 and TRBJ1-1): NAGVMQNPRHLVRRRGQEARLRCSPMKGHSHVYWYRQLPEEGLKFMVYLQKENIIDESGMPKERFSAEFPKEGPSILRIQQVVRGDSAAYFCASSSREDTEAFFGQGTRLTVV.

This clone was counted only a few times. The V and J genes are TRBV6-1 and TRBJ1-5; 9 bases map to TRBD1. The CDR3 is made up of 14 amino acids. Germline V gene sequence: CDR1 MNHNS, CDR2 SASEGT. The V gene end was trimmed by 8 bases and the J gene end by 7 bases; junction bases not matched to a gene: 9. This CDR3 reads CASGRTGVSQPQHF. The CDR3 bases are TGTGCCAGCGGAAGGACAGGGGTTAGCCAGCCCCAGCATTTT.

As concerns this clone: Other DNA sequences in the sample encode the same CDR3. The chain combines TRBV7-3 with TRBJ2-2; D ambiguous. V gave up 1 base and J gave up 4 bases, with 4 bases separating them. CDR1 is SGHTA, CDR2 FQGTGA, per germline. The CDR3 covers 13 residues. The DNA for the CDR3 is TGTGCCAGCAGCTTAAGCAGCACCGGGGAGCTGTTTTTT. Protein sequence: CASSLSSTGELFF.

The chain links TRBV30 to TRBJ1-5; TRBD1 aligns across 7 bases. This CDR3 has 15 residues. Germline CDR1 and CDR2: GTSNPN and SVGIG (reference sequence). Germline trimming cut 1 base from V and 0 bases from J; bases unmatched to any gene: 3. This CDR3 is CAWSEGQTSNQPQHF. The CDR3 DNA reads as TGTGCCTGGAGTGAGGGACAGACTAGCAATCAGCCCCAGCATTTT.

The CDR3 is CASSWGGGDYGYTF. The CDR3 DNA is TGCGCCAGCAGCTGGGGAGGGGGAGACTATGGCTACACCTTC. The chain combines TRBV5-1 with TRBJ1-2; TRBD1 might be the D (6 bases). V was clipped by 3 bases and J by 3 bases, with 12 bases between them. The CDR3 has 14 amino acids. Germline values: CDR1 SGHRS, CDR2 YFSETQ.

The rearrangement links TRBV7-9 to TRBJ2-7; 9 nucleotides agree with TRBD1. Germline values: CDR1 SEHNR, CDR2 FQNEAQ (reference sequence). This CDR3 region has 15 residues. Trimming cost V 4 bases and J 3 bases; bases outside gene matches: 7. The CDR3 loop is CASSSLQGAVYEQYF. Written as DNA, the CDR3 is TGTGCCAGCAGCTCGCTACAGGGGGCAGTCTACGAGCAGTACTTC.

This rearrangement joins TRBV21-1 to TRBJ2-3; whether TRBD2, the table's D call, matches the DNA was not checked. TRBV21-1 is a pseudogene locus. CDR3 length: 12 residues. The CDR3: CASTRPSGTQYF. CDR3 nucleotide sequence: TGTGCCAGCACCCGACCCTCGGGTACGCAGTATTTT.

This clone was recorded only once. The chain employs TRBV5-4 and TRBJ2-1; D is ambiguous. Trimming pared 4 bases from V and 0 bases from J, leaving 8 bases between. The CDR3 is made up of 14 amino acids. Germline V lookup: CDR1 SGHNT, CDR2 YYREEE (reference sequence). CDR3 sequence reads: CASSPSSSYNEQFF. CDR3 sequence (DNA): TGTGCCAGCAGCCCGAGTAGCTCCTACAATGAGCAGTTCTTC.

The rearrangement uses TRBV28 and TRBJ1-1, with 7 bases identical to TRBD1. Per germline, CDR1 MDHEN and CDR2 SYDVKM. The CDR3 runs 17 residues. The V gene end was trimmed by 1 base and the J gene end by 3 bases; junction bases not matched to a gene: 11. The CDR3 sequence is CASSLFGQGDQDTEAFF. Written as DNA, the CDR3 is TGTGCCAGCAGTTTATTTGGTCAGGGGGATCAGGACACTGAAGCTTTCTTT.

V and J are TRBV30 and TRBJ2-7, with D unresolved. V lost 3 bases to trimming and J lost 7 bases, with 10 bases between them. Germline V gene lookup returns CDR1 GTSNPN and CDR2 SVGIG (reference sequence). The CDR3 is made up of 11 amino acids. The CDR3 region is CAWSLLREQYF. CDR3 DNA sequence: TGTGCCTGGAGCCTTCTCCGGGAGCAGTACTTC. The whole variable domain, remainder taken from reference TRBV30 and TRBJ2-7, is SQTIHQWPATLVQPVGSPLSLECTVEGTSNPNLYWYRQAAGRGLQLLFYSVGIGQISSEVPQNLSASRPQDRQFILSSKKLLLSDSGFYLCAWSLLREQYFGPGTRLTVT.

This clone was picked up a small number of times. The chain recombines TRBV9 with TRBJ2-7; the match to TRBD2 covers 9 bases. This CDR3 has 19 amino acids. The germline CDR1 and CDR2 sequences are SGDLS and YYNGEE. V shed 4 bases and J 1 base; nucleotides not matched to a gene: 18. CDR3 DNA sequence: TGTGCCAGCAGCCCCGGGCGGACAGCGGGACTAGCTTTGTCCTACGAGCAGTACTTC. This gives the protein CASSPGRTAGLALSYEQYF.

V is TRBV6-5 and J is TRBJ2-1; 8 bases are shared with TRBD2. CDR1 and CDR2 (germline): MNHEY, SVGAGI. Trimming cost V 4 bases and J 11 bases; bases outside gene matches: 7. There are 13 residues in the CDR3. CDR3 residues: CASSSTSGVKQFF. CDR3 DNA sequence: TGTGCCAGCAGTTCAACTAGCGGCGTGAAGCAGTTCTTC.

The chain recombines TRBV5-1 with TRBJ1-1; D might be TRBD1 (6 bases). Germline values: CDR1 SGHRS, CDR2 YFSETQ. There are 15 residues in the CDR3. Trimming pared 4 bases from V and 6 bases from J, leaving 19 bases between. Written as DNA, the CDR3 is TGCGCCAGCAGCGTTACAGGGAAGGGGGGGGCTGAAGCTTTCTTT. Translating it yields CASSVTGKGGAEAFF.

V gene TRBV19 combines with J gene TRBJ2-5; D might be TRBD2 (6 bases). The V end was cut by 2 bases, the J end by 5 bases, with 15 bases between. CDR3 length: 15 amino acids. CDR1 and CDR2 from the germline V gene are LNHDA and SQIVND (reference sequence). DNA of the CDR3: TGTGCCAGTAGTATACACGGGAGTGGAAGGGAGACCCAGTACTTC. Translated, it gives CASSIHGSGRETQYF.

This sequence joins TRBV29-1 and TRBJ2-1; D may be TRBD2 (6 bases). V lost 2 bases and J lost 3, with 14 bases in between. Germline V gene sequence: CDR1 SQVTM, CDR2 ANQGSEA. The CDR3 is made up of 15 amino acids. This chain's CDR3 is CSVELAGTYYNEQFF. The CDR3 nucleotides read TGCAGCGTTGAACTGGCGGGGACCTACTACAATGAGCAGTTCTTC.

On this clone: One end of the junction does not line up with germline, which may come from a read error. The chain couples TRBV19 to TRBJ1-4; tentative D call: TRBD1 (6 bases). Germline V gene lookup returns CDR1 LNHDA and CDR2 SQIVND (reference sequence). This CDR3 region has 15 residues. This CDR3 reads CASSITGTTNEKLFF. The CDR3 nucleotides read TGTGCCAGTAGTATTACCGGGACAACAAATGAAAAACTGTTTTTT.

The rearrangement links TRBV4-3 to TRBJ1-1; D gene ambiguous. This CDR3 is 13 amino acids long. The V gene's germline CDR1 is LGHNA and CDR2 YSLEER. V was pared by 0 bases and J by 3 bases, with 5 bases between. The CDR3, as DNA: TGCGCCAGCAGCCAAGACGGGGACACTGAAGCTTTCTTT. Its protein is CASSQDGDTEAFF.

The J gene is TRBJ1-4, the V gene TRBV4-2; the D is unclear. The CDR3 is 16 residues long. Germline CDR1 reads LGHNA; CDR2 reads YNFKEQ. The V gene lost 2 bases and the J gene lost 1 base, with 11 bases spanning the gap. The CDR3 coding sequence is TGTGCCAGCAGCCAATTCTTAGGAGGAACTAATGAAAAACTGTTTTTT. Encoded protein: CASSQFLGGTNEKLFF.

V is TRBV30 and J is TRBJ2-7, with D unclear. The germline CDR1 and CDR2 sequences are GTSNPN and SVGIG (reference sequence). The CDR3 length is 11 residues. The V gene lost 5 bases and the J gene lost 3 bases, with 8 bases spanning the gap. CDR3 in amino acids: CAWGLVYEQYF. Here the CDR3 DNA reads TGTGCCTGGGGTTTAGTCTACGAGCAGTACTTC.